This TCR beta chain was sequenced during a study of T cells in Graves' hyperthyroidism and ophthalmopathy. Germline CDR1 MDHEN, CDR2 SYDVKM. Trimming cost V 5 bases and J 4 bases, with 9 bases left between them. CDR3 size: 12 residues. Amplification yielded TCR beta CDR3 regions, with RNA transcripts as the source. With the HTBI primer set, the TCR CDR3 went through a first round of RT-PCR. TCRdb ran MiXCR on the multiplex PCR reads and lists one entry per CDR3 protein. The sample has 500,000 or so distinct CDR3 sequences; approximately 16% are singletons. This clonotype was detected many times. The source is a woman aged 25 to 39 with Graves' ophthalmopathy. The chain combines TRBV28 with TRBJ2-7; D gene ambiguous. Source material: blood. The CDR3 nucleotides are TGTGCCAGCAGTACTTACAGTTACGAGCAGTACTTC. Translated: CASSTYSYEQYF.